Listed below are T cell receptor beta chains from one sample, sequenced in a study of post-analysis software for immune sequencing data. TCRdb redid the calling of the PCR reads with MiXCR, one entry per CDR3 protein. Of about 460,000 distinct CDR3 sequences detected, under 55% appear once; the ten largest clones hold about 12%. Sequenced sample: blood. The receptor set was obtained from a girl between 5 and 17 years old with multiple sclerosis. Both conserved end residues are part of each CDR3. D genes are given only for firm matches. Only some rows state a clone size, as once, few, many or a class for expanded clones.

v_call	j_call	clone_size	d_call	cdr3_nt	cdr3_aa
TRBV20-1	TRBJ2-5	few	TRBD2	TGCAGTGCAACCCTAGCGGGCTCCCAGACCCAGTACTTC	CSATLAGSQTQYF
TRBV25-1	TRBJ1-1	NA	NA	TGTGCCAGCAGTGTGCGGGGAGGGAGAACTGAAGCTTTCTTT	CASSVRGGRTEAFF
TRBV9	TRBJ2-7	NA	TRBD2	TGTGCCAGCAGCGAATATAGCGGGGCTACCTACGAGCAGTACTTC	CASSEYSGATYEQYF
TRBV28	TRBJ2-7	NA	TRBD1	TGTGCCAGCAGCCGCACGGACAGGGGACTCTACGAGCAGTACTTC	CASSRTDRGLYEQYF
TRBV12-3/TRBV12-4	TRBJ2-1	few	NA	TGTGCCAGCAGTAGGACAGACAATGAGCAGTTCTTC	CASSRTDNEQFF
TRBV27	TRBJ2-7	few	TRBD1	TGTGCCAGCAATAAAAGACAGGGCTCCTACGAGCAGTACTTC	CASNKRQGSYEQYF
TRBV9	TRBJ2-3	NA	NA	TGTGCCAGCAGCGCCGACGCGGGACATGCCACAGATACGCAGTATTTT	CASSADAGHATDTQYF
TRBV10-3	TRBJ2-7	NA	TRBD2	TGTGCCATCACCCCGACTAGCGCCAACGAGCAGTACTTC	CAITPTSANEQYF
TRBV7-9	TRBJ2-5	few	NA	TGTGCCAGCAGCCCCCCACGAGGACACTACCAAGAGACCCAGTACTTC	CASSPPRGHYQETQYF
TRBV5-5	TRBJ2-7	few	NA	TGTGCCAGCAGCTTGGCGCCTTACTCCTACGAGCAGTACTTC	CASSLAPYSYEQYF
TRBV7-2	TRBJ2-1	NA	NA	TGTGCCAGCAGCTTTGGACTCGATGATGAGCAGTTCTTC	CASSFGLDDEQFF
TRBV6-2/TRBV6-3	TRBJ2-5	NA	TRBD2	TGTGCCAGCAGGACGGGGACTAGCGGGAAAGAGACCCAGTACTTC	CASRTGTSGKETQYF
TRBV7-3	TRBJ2-1	few	NA	TGTGCCAGCAGCCAAGAGTACGGGAGATCCTACAATGAGCAGTTCTTC	CASSQEYGRSYNEQFF
TRBV6-6	TRBJ1-1	NA	TRBD1	TGTGCCAGCAGTTACTCATCAGGGGGCCTAGGCACTGAAGCTTTCTTT	CASSYSSGGLGTEAFF
TRBV27	TRBJ2-4	NA	TRBD2	TGTGCCGGCAGAAACCGACTAGCGGGAGAGCGCATTCAGTACTTC	CAGRNRLAGERIQYF
TRBV12-3/TRBV12-4	TRBJ2-7	NA	NA	TGTGCCAGCACCTTTAGCGGAAGCCCCTCCTACGAGCAGTACTTC	CASTFSGSPSYEQYF
TRBV6-5	TRBJ1-4	once	NA	TGTGCCAGCAGTGAGGCGGGTGGTAATGAAAAACTGTTTTTT	CASSEAGGNEKLFF
TRBV3-1	TRBJ1-1	NA	TRBD1	TGTGCCAGCAGCCAAGTAACAGGGGGCCGGAACACTGAAGCTTTCTTT	CASSQVTGGRNTEAFF
TRBV7-3	TRBJ2-7	NA	TRBD1	TGTGCCAGCAGCAGATTTGGCATAGGGGACAGGGGAATCGAGCAGTACTTC	CASSRFGIGDRGIEQYF
TRBV10-3	TRBJ1-1	NA	TRBD1	TGTGCCATCAGCGAGACAGGGAGGGAGACTGAAGCTTTCTTT	CAISETGRETEAFF
TRBV14	TRBJ2-7	few	NA	TGTGCCAGCAGCCAAGATTGGTCCTCTATATACGAGCAGTACTTC	CASSQDWSSIYEQYF
TRBV3-1	TRBJ1-1	NA	TRBD1	TGTGCCAGCAGTTTGGACAGGGTGGCTTTCTTT	CASSLDRVAFF
TRBV29-1	TRBJ2-5	few	TRBD1	TGCAGCGTAATAAGGGGGCTGGAAGAGACCCAGTACTTC	CSVIRGLEETQYF
TRBV29-1	TRBJ2-1	NA	TRBD1	TGCAGCGTCCTTAGGCCGGGACAGGGAAAAGAGACCCAGTTCTTC	CSVLRPGQGKETQFF
TRBV3-1	TRBJ2-7	few	TRBD2	TGTGCCAGCAGCCAAGAGCCTAGCGGGAGGGGAGAGCAGTACTTC	CASSQEPSGRGEQYF
TRBV27	TRBJ2-1	many	TRBD2	TGTGCCAGCAATCACCCGGGACTAGCGGGAGGTTACAATGAGCAGTTCTTC	CASNHPGLAGGYNEQFF
TRBV6-4	TRBJ2-1	NA	TRBD2	TGTGCCAGCAGTCCCACTAGCGGGAGGGAAAGCTCCTACAATGAGCAGTTCTTC	CASSPTSGRESSYNEQFF
TRBV7-3	TRBJ2-7	NA	NA	TGTGCCAGCAGCCTCTCGGGACAACTCTACGAGCAGTACTTC	CASSLSGQLYEQYF
TRBV29-1	TRBJ2-7	few	TRBD2	TGCAGCGTTGAAGATCTGACTAGCGGCCGGTACGAGCAGTACTTC	CSVEDLTSGRYEQYF
TRBV10-3	TRBJ2-1	NA	NA	TGTGCCATCAGTGGTTGGGGGGAAGCCGACAATGAGCAGTTCTTC	CAISGWGEADNEQFF
TRBV2	TRBJ2-7	NA	NA	TGTGCCAGCAGTGAACGGCGGGCTTACGAGCAGTACTTC	CASSERRAYEQYF
TRBV20-1	TRBJ2-7	few	NA	TGCAGTGCTAGAGTGAGGACAGATAAAGAAAAATCCTACGAGCAGTACTTC	CSARVRTDKEKSYEQYF
TRBV6-5	TRBJ1-2	NA	TRBD1	TGTGCCAGCAGCCCCGGGACAGGCGGACTGGTTTTCACCTTC	CASSPGTGGLVFTF
TRBV7-9	TRBJ1-2	NA	NA	TGTGCCAGCAGCTTAGAGATTGTCAACTATGGCCACACCTTC	CASSLEIVNYGHTF
TRBV5-5	TRBJ1-6	few	TRBD1	TGTGCCAGCAGCTTGGGACAGGGTCCCACACCCCTCCACTTT	CASSLGQGPTPLHF
TRBV4-3	TRBJ2-7	NA	TRBD1	TGCGCCAGCAGCCATGATGACAGGGGGCACTACGAGCAGTACTTC	CASSHDDRGHYEQYF
TRBV28	TRBJ1-5	NA	TRBD1	TGTGCCAGCAGTTTACGGGGGACAGGGAATCAGCCCCAGCATTTT	CASSLRGTGNQPQHF
TRBV29-1	TRBJ2-3	few	TRBD1	TGCAGCGCTACTACAGGGGTCTTCGATACGCAGTATTTT	CSATTGVFDTQYF
TRBV7-9	TRBJ1-1	NA	TRBD1	TGTGCCAGCAGCTTATCAGGGGGCCACACTGAAGCTTTCTTT	CASSLSGGHTEAFF
TRBV7-2	TRBJ2-7	NA	NA	TGTGCCAGCAGCTTTCTGGGGACCCCCTACGAGCAGTACTTC	CASSFLGTPYEQYF
TRBV9	TRBJ2-1	few	TRBD2	TGTGCCAGCAGCGTAGGAACTAGCGGGAGCGATGAGCAGTTCTTC	CASSVGTSGSDEQFF
TRBV29-1	TRBJ2-3	few	NA	TGCAGCGTTGTGAGGGAGAGCACAGATACGCAGTATTTT	CSVVRESTDTQYF
TRBV7-2	TRBJ2-3	many	TRBD2	TGTGCCAGCAGCCTGAGACTAGCGGGCACAGATACGCAGTATTTT	CASSLRLAGTDTQYF
TRBV5-5	TRBJ1-2	NA	TRBD1	TGTGCCAGCACCCACGAAGACAGGGGATATGGCTACACCTTC	CASTHEDRGYGYTF
TRBV20-1	TRBJ2-6	few	TRBD1	TGCAGTGCTCCCCCGGGACAGGGGTACTCTGGGGCCAACGTCCTGACTTTC	CSAPPGQGYSGANVLTF
TRBV12-3/TRBV12-4	TRBJ2-3	NA	TRBD1	TGTGCCAGCAGTTCCGCCGGGACAGGAGTTAATACGCAGTATTTT	CASSSAGTGVNTQYF
TRBV6-5	TRBJ1-2	NA	NA	TGTGCCAGCAGTTACACCGGGAGTCTTACCTATGGCTACACCTTC	CASSYTGSLTYGYTF
TRBV6-5	TRBJ2-1	NA	NA	TGTGCCAGCAGTTACCCCAGCCACAATGAGCAGTTCTTC	CASSYPSHNEQFF
TRBV7-6	TRBJ1-4	NA	NA	TGTGCCAGCAGCTTCTACGGGGAGGAAAAACTGTTTTTT	CASSFYGEEKLFF
TRBV12-3/TRBV12-4	TRBJ2-1	NA	NA	TGTGCCAGCAGTGGGTTGGTCGGTTCCTACAATGAGCAGTTCTTC	CASSGLVGSYNEQFF